This T cell receptor beta chain was recovered during a study of blood T cell repertoires in COVID-19 (dated by TCRdb to the early 2020s). General notes on the study: Samples from collaborators originated in the United States, Italy and Spain and spanned both the acute and convalescent phases of COVID-19. The prospective study material was composed of cDNA or gDNA derived from T cells, B-cell-depleted T cells, or PBMCs. A de-identified subject ID, COVID-19 status, age in years and sex were almost always included in the sample metadata. A freely available public database, intended as a resource for researchers studying the immune response to SARS-CoV-2, is where the repertoires were released. Where available, HLA class I and class II types were obtained from metadata supplied by the sample provider rather than from assay-based typing. The samples were drawn from two sources: the first 160 participants of the ongoing ImmuneRACE study, and over 950 subjects contributed by 6 global collaborators. Subjects who had been exposed to COVID-19, were actively infected with it, or had recovered from it provided the deeply sampled blood TCRbeta repertoires that made up the dataset.

From a lookup of the germline V gene (reference sequence), CDR1 and CDR2 are SGHNT and YYREEE. There are 16 amino acids in the CDR3, from cysteine to phenylalanine inclusive. CDR3 DNA only is kept here, 48 bases in frame from base 1. For this chain, trimming is 0 bases at the V end and 6 bases at the J end, and the number of junction bases without a gene match is 3. In the case of this clone: The antigen it binds to is not known. Base qualities are missing; no much larger clone stands one base away.

Participants in the prospective study were enrolled through a virtual design, were aged about 18 to 90 years, and lived in roughly 24 United States geographic areas. In the prospective study, cohorts were assigned on the basis of participant-reported clinical history obtained from a screening survey and a study questionnaire. ImmuneRACE Cohort 3 recovered participants were defined by two consecutive negative NP/OP PCR tests, healthcare professional clearance, or symptom resolution. In the prospective study, whole blood, serum and a nasopharyngeal or oropharyngeal swab were collected from each participant by mobile phlebotomists. Over an approximately 2-month period, participants in the prospective study had the option of providing additional blood draws and questionnaires. Before DNA extraction, prospective study blood samples were shipped either frozen or at room temperature. Overall study outcomes, separate from this receptor: Clinical and demographic metadata were provided uncurated, with the amount varying by source and participant.

TCRbeta CDR3 regions were amplified from genomic DNA by means of the immunoSEQ Assay, a bias-controlled multiplex PCR. As for the original processing: Nucleated cell counts per sample were estimated from amplification of reference gene primers within the assay. To quantify the absolute abundance of each unique TCRbeta CDR3 rearrangement, sequence reads were collapsed and filtered. For each sample, productive Simpson clonality was calculated by taking the square root of Simpson's diversity index across productive rearrangements. This immuneACCESS table, as held by TCRdb, lists in-frame sequences with V and J called but not all clones. Of the missing ones, under half trace to an unresolved V gene in checked studies; the others have no known cause. V, J and clone size reflect that table, while D and trimming were determined from the DNA. The sample records a few hundred thousand clones, around 91% of which are singletons. In total, the top ten clones hold around 1% of the sample.

The rearrangement joined TRBV5-4 to TRBJ2-1, with TRBD2 identical over 13 junction bases. This receptor was obtained from a man aged 18-30 years who had recovered from COVID-19. Sequenced material: PBMCs or T cells enriched from blood (not recorded which). The sequenced DNA is TGTGCCAGCAGCTTGGGACTAGCGGGAGGCCTCAATGAGCAGTTCTTC. It specifies CASSLGLAGGLNEQFF.